A single T cell receptor beta chain is shown here with its context. Its antigen is not yet known. One base away there is no much larger clone; base qualities are not given. Per the germline V gene, MNHEY is the CDR1 and SVGAGI is the CDR2. Measured from the cysteine to the phenylalanine, the CDR3 is 16 residues long. Left in the record is the CDR3 DNA by itself, 48 bases read in frame from the first base. Trimming costs V 2 bases and J 7 bases, and their ends lie 17 bases apart. This sample was included in a study of human T cells and chemical hapten exposure (TCRdb year 2021). Context from the whole study: For sensitization, 2% DPC in acetone was applied to a 2 cm by 2 cm area of upper inner arm skin. In alopecia patients, the study followed how the peripheral blood TCR repertoire changed in vivo over primary and secondary sensitization to diphenylcyclopropenone (DPC), a hapten. Blood samples were taken from patients before sensitization (week 0) and then at 2, 6 and about 24 weeks after DPC sensitization. Libraries were pooled for sequencing, and variation in per-sample TCR yields was attributed mainly to small differences in library volumes within the pool. Weekly therapeutic DPC doses were additionally applied to the scalp of patients throughout the approximately 25-week study period. Under 30 alopecia patients gave blood for TCR sequencing at one to four time points (pre-sensitization, 2, 6 and 24 weeks). The patient cohort, mostly female, included alopecia areata with under or over 50% scalp involvement, alopecia totalis and alopecia universalis. Patch testing on the upper back used Finn chambers containing 0.01% DPC, with scoring done after 6 days according to International Contact Dermatitis Research Group standards.

The time point label for this specimen denotes: pre-sensitization, week 0. This specimen's treatment or condition label, per the study, means: therapeutic diphenylcyclopropenone sensitization with weekly scalp DPC. At each patch-test visit, blood was drawn before the patch test was applied. Eligible patients were aged 18 to 70, diagnosed with alopecia, deemed suitable for DPC therapy, and excluded if pregnant. Unfractionated whole blood was collected in Tempus Blood RNA tubes, and total RNA was extracted from that blood. The study at large found these results: Because all patients had alopecia, a presumed autoimmune disease, the immune response of the patients might differ from that of healthy individuals. Compared with pre-sensitization or healthy control sets, expanded TCRs formed significantly more large CDR3 similarity clusters, which is consistent with antigen-driven responses. DPC sensitization did not change the number of TCRs with a frequency above 1 in 1000, and there was no evidence of changes in global repertoire structure. Repeated subsampling changed both the strength of the expansion versus patch-test correlation and the threshold at which the correlation became significant. Patch test score was positively correlated with the number of PT1 expanded TCRs, with significance at thresholds 8, 16 and 32 but not at 4.

Library creation used RACE. TCRdb shows the sequencer as NextSeq 500. Library preparation attached unique molecular identifiers to individual cDNA molecules for quantitative, reproducible TCR counting. Each blood RNA sample was used to sequence both TCR alpha and TCR beta chains. As for the original processing: The median number of TCRs per sample was over 95,000, ranging from about 20,000 to 750,000. The Decombinator software suite was used to annotate V, J and CDR3 in the TCR reads. To make PS versus PT1 abundance plots, every sample was subsampled to the same number of TCRs (28,000). TCRs were defined as expanded if absent before sensitization and observed at least eight times at the 2-week time point. Clones were called with MiXCR by TCRdb after fastp trimmed the public reads at Q25, and only in-frame beta chains were retained. Each record represents a unique CDR3 protein, reported with the most common genes and DNA among its rows. The authors' filters were not applied to this entry. In all, the sample holds approximately 320,000 distinct CDR3 sequences, and 5.5% of those were seen once. Under 9.5% of the sample is taken by the ten largest.

This sequence was found in a woman between 18 and 29 years old with alopecia areata. Some clones in this sample may be carry-over from other donors' samples. The material was whole blood, obtained in connection with sensitization to the hapten diphenylcyclopropenone (DPC). This receptor chain uses TRBV6-5 and TRBJ1-4; TRBD1 is a possible D gene, resting on 5 matching bases. The encoded CDR3 is CASSYNMGPRIEKLFF. The bases are TGTGCCAGCAGTTACAACATGGGGCCAAGGATTGAAAAACTGTTTTTT.